Included here is one T cell receptor (beta chain) sequence, with context. Its specificity is not known. This record comes from a study of blood T cells in healthy people across ages. The study, taken as a whole, reports: Samples with more naive T cells showed higher observed beta diversity.

The CDR3 loop spans 14 amino acids. Germline V gives CDR1 DFQATT, CDR2 SNEGSKA (reference sequence). V lost 5 bases and J lost 5; bases outside the gene matches: 5. Through a sample-barcoded 5' primer and a J-beta primer mix, a second PCR was run for about 6 to 12 cycles. TCRdb re-analysed the 5' RACE reads in MiXCR, keeping a single row per CDR3 protein. The profile shows 2 million or so distinct CDR3 sequences, about 49% of them singletons. The sample taken for sequencing was blood. This rearrangement joins TRBV20-1 to TRBJ2-1, with 11 bases matching TRBD2. The sequence was collected from a woman aged 40 to 55 in good health. The chain's CDR3 is CSASPGLADNEQFF. CDR3 bases: TGCAGTGCTTCCCCGGGACTAGCGGACAATGAGCAGTTCTTC.